The 20 T cell receptor beta chains presented below share a single source sample, sequenced in a study of blood T cell repertoires in COVID-19 (dated by TCRdb to 2018 to 2020). To prepare the library, the immunoSEQ multiplex PCR assay was applied. TCRdb mirrors the immuneACCESS table, restricted to in-frame sequences. Some clones are absent from its copies; in checked studies, under half trace to an unresolved V gene, and the reason for the others is unknown. This sample holds around 120,000 clones; 85% to 90% were observed only once. Of the sample, 25% to 35% is held by the ten largest clones. The sequenced material came from peripheral blood. All receptors come from a woman in her 70s with acute or convalescent COVID-19.

DNA for the CDR3: TGTGCCAGCAGCTTAGAGCAGGGGAACACTGAAGCTTTCTTT. Amino acids: CASSLEQGNTEAFF. This chain connects TRBV7-2 to TRBJ1-1; TRBD1 is a possible D gene (5 bases). This CDR3 region has 14 residues. The germline V gene encodes CDR1 SGHTA and CDR2 FQGNSA. The V gene lost 1 base and the J gene lost 1 base, with 7 bases spanning the gap.

The V and J genes are TRBV10-3 and TRBJ1-1, with D perhaps matching TRBD1 (6 bases). The CDR3 has 15 residues. Trimming took off 2 bases at V and 1 base at J, with 11 bases between the two ends. Germline V gene sequence: CDR1 ENHRY, CDR2 SYGVKD. CDR3 sequence reads: CAISEPGGANTEAFF. The CDR3 nucleotides are TGTGCCATCAGTGAGCCGGGGGGCGCGAACACTGAAGCTTTCTTT.

This chain uses TRBV7-3 with TRBJ1-1, with D perhaps TRBD1 (6 bases). The CDR3 runs 13 residues. Germline V gives CDR1 SGHTA, CDR2 FQGTGA. V dropped 5 bases and J dropped 6 bases, with 13 bases sitting between them. Here the CDR3 reads CASSPTTGSEAFF. As DNA, the CDR3 is TGTGCCAGCAGCCCCACCACAGGGTCTGAAGCTTTCTTT.

V and J are TRBV28 and TRBJ2-7; a possible D gene is TRBD2 (5 bases). CDR3 length: 14 amino acids. The ends were cut back, 7 bases at V and 3 bases at J, with 16 bases in the middle. CDR1 and CDR2 (germline): MDHEN, SYDVKM. The CDR3 region is CASTRHSGYYEQYF. CDR3 DNA sequence: TGTGCCAGCACCCGGCACTCGGGGTACTACGAGCAGTACTTC.

The chain employs TRBV20-1 and TRBJ2-1; the D gene is possibly TRBD2 (5 bases). Germline assignment: CDR1 DFQATT and CDR2 SNEGSKA (reference sequence). There are 11 residues in the CDR3. Between the trimmed V and J ends, which lost 5 bases and 8 bases, there was a span of 10 bases. The CDR3 DNA follows: TGCAGTGCTCCACGGCGGGATGAGCAGTTCTTC. Translated: CSAPRRDEQFF.

V usage is TRBV6-1 and J usage is TRBJ1-5; TRBD1 matches at 9 bases. V was clipped by 1 base and J by 3 bases; unmatched bases: 7. Germline V lookup: CDR1 MNHNS, CDR2 SASEGT. The CDR3 is 17 residues long. The CDR3 region is CASSEGTGAFANQPQHF. As DNA, the CDR3 is TGTGCCAGCAGTGAAGGGACAGGGGCTTTCGCCAATCAGCCCCAGCATTTT.

The sample holds a few counts of this clone. This chain links TRBV6-5 with TRBJ1-5; 7 positions match TRBD1. CDR3 size: 15 residues. J gave up 0 bases and V 9 bases, and 8 bases lay outside the gene matches. Germline V gene sequence: CDR1 MNHEY, CDR2 SVGAGI. The DNA for the CDR3 is TGTGCCAGTGTCTGGACAGGTGATAGCAATCAGCCCCAGCATTTT. It codes for CASVWTGDSNQPQHF.

The genes are TRBV2 and TRBJ2-7; the D is unclear. Germline CDR1 is SNHLY and CDR2 is FYNNEI. V dropped 5 bases and J dropped 5 bases, with 10 bases sitting between them. This CDR3 spans 12 amino acids. The CDR3 reads CASSRQKNEQYF. The CDR3 nucleotides read TGTGCCAGCAGTCGACAAAAAAACGAGCAGTACTTC.

This clone has just one count. The chain joins TRBV28 to TRBJ1-1, with 7 bases aligning to TRBD1. Germline V gene sequence: CDR1 MDHEN, CDR2 SYDVKM. The CDR3 runs to 14 residues. V was clipped by 2 bases and J by 6 bases; unmatched bases: 6. The CDR3 sequence: CASSLLQGLAEAFF. In DNA, the CDR3 is TGTGCCAGCAGTTTACTACAGGGGCTGGCTGAAGCTTTCTTT.

This rearrangement joins TRBV7-2 to TRBJ2-1, with TRBD1 matching 7 bases. CDR1 and CDR2 (germline): SGHTA, FQGNSA. There are 16 residues in the CDR3. V lost 3 bases, J lost 4 bases, and 9 bases stayed unmatched. The CDR3 here is CASSLKGQSLYNEQFF. The CDR3 bases are TGTGCCAGCAGCTTGAAGGGACAGTCCCTGTACAATGAGCAGTTCTTC.

This clone occurred once. This sequence joins TRBV27 and TRBJ2-7, with 8 bases lining up with TRBD1. V was pared by 5 bases and J by 3 bases, with 6 bases of the junction left unmatched. CDR1 is MNHEY, CDR2 SMNVEV, per germline (reference sequence). The CDR3 is 14 amino acids. CDR3 loop: CASSPRDRFYEQYF. The CDR3 DNA is TGTGCCAGCAGTCCACGGGACAGGTTCTACGAGCAGTACTTC.

CDR3: CASRMTGGTGELFF. The CDR3 DNA follows: TGTGCCAGCAGGATGACAGGGGGCACCGGGGAGCTGTTTTTT. V usage is TRBV2 and J usage is TRBJ2-2; 9 bases line up with TRBD1. The junction had 3 bases not matched to a gene; V was cut back by 6 bases and J by 4 bases. The CDR3 sequence is 14 residues long. Per the germline V gene, CDR1 is SNHLY and CDR2 is FYNNEI.

The chain uses TRBV7-2 and TRBJ1-5; TRBD1 is a possible D gene (5 bases). The CDR3 length is 16 residues. The germline V gene has CDR1 SGHTA and CDR2 FQGNSA. Trimming took 1 base from V and 0 from J, leaving 10 bases between them. The CDR3 DNA reads TGTGCCAGCAGCTTAGGGGGGGGATATAGCAATCAGCCCCAGCATTTT. It codes for CASSLGGGYSNQPQHF. Combining the CDR3 with reference TRBV7-2 and TRBJ1-5 gives the whole variable domain GAGVSQSPSNKVTEKGKDVELRCDPISGHTALYWYRQSLGQGLEFLIYFQGNSAPDKSGLPSDRFSAERTGGSVSTLTIQRTQQEDSAVYLCASSLGGGYSNQPQHFGDGTRLSIL.

The chain uses TRBV6-5 and TRBJ2-7; D perhaps matches TRBD2 (5 bases). Germline V gene sequence: CDR1 MNHEY, CDR2 SVGAGI. With 7 bases removed from V and 0 bases from J, the gap between germline ends came to 16 bases. This CDR3 comprises 15 residues. This chain's CDR3 is CASMRGEGPSYEQYF. In nucleotides, the CDR3 is TGTGCCAGCATGCGAGGCGAGGGCCCCTCCTACGAGCAGTACTTC.

This sequence joins TRBV29-1 and TRBJ1-2; 7 bases are shared with TRBD1. The trim removed 6 bases at V and 7 bases at J, leaving 8 bases unmatched. This CDR3 is built from 12 residues. CDR1 and CDR2 (germline): SQVTM, ANQGSEA. The CDR3 sequence is CSVGTATVGYTF. CDR3 DNA: TGCAGCGTAGGGACAGCGACCGTTGGCTACACCTTC.

J is TRBJ1-6 and V is TRBV19; 8 positions match TRBD1. Germline V gene sequence: CDR1 LNHDA, CDR2 SQIVND (reference sequence). The J segment lost 8 bases and the V segment lost 5 bases, leaving 2 bases of the junction unmatched. The CDR3 is 13 residues long. The CDR3 DNA is TGTGCCAGTAGTGCGGACAGGGATTCACCCCTCCACTTT. Its translation: CASSADRDSPLHF.

The chain has TRBV5-1 and TRBJ2-5; 9 positions match TRBD2. Germline lookup yields CDR1 SGHRS and CDR2 YFSETQ. The CDR3 has 16 residues. Losses at the gene ends were 4 bases for V and 2 bases for J; bases not matched to a gene: 9. CDR3 region: CASSPLSGGLQETQYF. The CDR3 nucleotides are TGCGCCAGCAGCCCGCTTAGCGGGGGATTACAAGAGACCCAGTACTTC.

The rearrangement links TRBV28 to TRBJ2-3; 9 bases align to TRBD1. With V trimmed by 5 bases and J by 8 bases, 8 bases remained unmatched. The CDR3 spans 14 residues. The germline V gene has CDR1 MDHEN and CDR2 SYDVKM. The CDR3 is CASSIRDRAGTQYF. CDR3 bases: TGTGCCAGCAGTATACGGGACAGGGCAGGTACGCAGTATTTT.

In this sample, this clone turned up once. The rearrangement uses TRBV4-2 and TRBJ2-7; no clear D gene. This CDR3 has 15 residues. The V gene lost 4 bases and the J gene lost 5 bases, with 18 bases spanning the gap. Germline values: CDR1 LGHNA, CDR2 YNFKEQ. The CDR3 coding sequence is TGTGCCAGCAGCCCAATCGGAGAGGTGCCGGACGAGCAGTACTTC. Translation: CASSPIGEVPDEQYF.

The chain carries TRBV11-2 and TRBJ2-5; TRBD1 matches at 7 bases. V was pared by 5 bases and J by 2 bases, with 11 bases of the junction left unmatched. This CDR3 contains 16 residues. Germline CDR1 SGHAT, CDR2 FQNNGV. CDR3 amino acids: CASSRTGQLPQETQYF. For the CDR3, the DNA is TGTGCCAGCAGCCGGACGGGACAGCTACCTCAAGAGACCCAGTACTTC. Full variable domain (remainder filled in from reference TRBV11-2 and TRBJ2-5): EAGVAQSPRYKIIEKRQSVAFWCNPISGHATLYWYQQILGQGPKLLIQFQNNGVVDDSQLPKDRFSAERLKGVDSTLKIQPAKLEDSAVYLCASSRTGQLPQETQYFGPGTRLLVL.